This T cell receptor beta chain stems from a study of response to subunit inactivated influenza vaccine. General observations from the study: Authors suggested that a seasonal influenza vaccination recruits few new T cells each time.

Comments on this clonotype: What it binds is not known.

From the RT-PCR reads, TCRdb called clonotypes with MiXCR, one entry per CDR3 protein. The sample has about 780,000 distinct CDR3 sequences, approximately 18% seen once. Germline lookup yields CDR1 SEHNR and CDR2 FQNEAQ (reference sequence). The CDR3 covers 14 residues. V shed 5 bases, J shed 5 bases, and the junction held 8 bases outside the gene matches. The clonotype originates from a man between 50 and 59 years old who received an inactivated influenza vaccine. The source was PBMCs from blood, collected about 5 days after vaccination. The rearrangement links TRBV7-9 to TRBJ1-2, with TRBD1 matching 7 bases. This CDR3 is CASSRSGTAYGYTF. The DNA for the CDR3 is TGTGCCAGCAGCCGTTCCGGGACAGCATATGGCTACACCTTC.